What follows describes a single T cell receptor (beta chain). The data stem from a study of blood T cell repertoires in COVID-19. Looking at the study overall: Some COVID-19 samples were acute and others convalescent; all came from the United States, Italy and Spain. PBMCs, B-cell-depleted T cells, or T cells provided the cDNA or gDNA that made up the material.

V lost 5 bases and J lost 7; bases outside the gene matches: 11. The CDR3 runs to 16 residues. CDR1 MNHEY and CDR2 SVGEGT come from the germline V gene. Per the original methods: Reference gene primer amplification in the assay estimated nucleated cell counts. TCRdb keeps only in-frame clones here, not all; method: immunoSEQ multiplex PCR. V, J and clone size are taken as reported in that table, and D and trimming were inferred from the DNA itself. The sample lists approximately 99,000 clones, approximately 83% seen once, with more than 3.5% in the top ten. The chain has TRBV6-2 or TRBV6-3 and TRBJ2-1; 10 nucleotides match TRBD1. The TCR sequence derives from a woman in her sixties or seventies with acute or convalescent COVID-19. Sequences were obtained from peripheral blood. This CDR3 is CASSPTGGRGGNEQFF. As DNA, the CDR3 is TGTGCCAGCAGTCCGACAGGGGGCAGAGGAGGAAATGAGCAGTTCTTC.